This T cell receptor beta chain stems from a study of T cells in Graves' hyperthyroidism and ophthalmopathy. Germline CDR1 MGHRA, CDR2 YSYEKL. The CDR3 has 16 amino acids. V shed 4 bases, J shed 9 bases, and the junction held 12 bases outside the gene matches. Blood sampling occurred at first hyperthyroidism diagnosis, ahead of any ophthalmopathy symptoms. TCR beta CDR3 sequences were amplified from RNA transcripts. Carried out on the TCR CDR3, a first-round RT-PCR used the HTBI primer set. TCRdb ran MiXCR on the multiplex PCR reads and lists one entry per CDR3 protein. This table has more than 300,000 distinct CDR3 sequences, approximately 17% appearing once. This clonotype was counted only a few times.

The receptor was isolated from a woman aged 25 to 45 with Graves' hyperthyroidism that later progressed to Graves' ophthalmopathy. This chain links TRBV4-1 with TRBJ2-1, with 10 positions matching TRBD1. The sample consisted of blood. The CDR3 sequence: CASSLQSGTGDVEQFF. The DNA for the CDR3 is TGCGCCAGCAGCCTACAATCCGGGACAGGGGATGTTGAGCAGTTCTTC.